This T cell receptor beta chain derives from a study of blood T cell repertoires in COVID-19. Trimming shortened V by 4 bases and J by 15 bases, and 19 bases separated the two germline ends. This CDR3 is built from 13 residues. Germline V gene data show CDR1 as SGHDN and CDR2 as FVKESK. As handled by the study authors: Amplification of reference gene primers provided the estimated nucleated cell counts. Assay used: immunoSEQ multiplex PCR; TCRdb lists only in-frame clones, some missing. V, J and clone size are taken as reported in that table, and D and trimming were inferred from the DNA itself. This table holds more than 250,000 clones, around 87% found once.

V gene TRBV14 combines with J gene TRBJ2-1; D might be TRBD2 (6 bases). This clonotype was obtained from a man aged 45 to 65 with active or convalescent COVID-19. Material for sequencing was peripheral blood. This CDR3 is CASSRTRDSRGFF. The CDR3 region has the DNA TGTGCCAGCAGCCGCACCCGGGACTCTCGAGGGTTCTTC.